This T cell receptor (beta chain) was captured in a study of shared clonotypes between healthy human individuals. Study overall: In total, the donors were a couple of women and a few men aged 18 to 49.

Note on this clone: Other DNA sequences from this sample encode an identical CDR3 as well.

Terminally differentiated effector memory CD45RA+ cells were left out of the naive CD8 fraction, which was CD45RO-negative and positively selected for CCR7. Assay used: immunoSEQ multiplex PCR; TCRdb lists only in-frame clones, some missing. The sample has over 2 million clones, roughly 95% seen once. What was sequenced was naive CD8+ T cells sorted from blood. The sequence derives from a man aged 18-30 years in good health.

The CDR3 here is CASSELAGGYNEQFF. CDR3 sequence (DNA): TGCGCCAGCAGTGAGTTGGCGGGGGGCTACAATGAGCAGTTCTTC. The chain has TRBV10-2 and TRBJ2-1; TRBD2 agrees at 8 bases. Per the germline V gene, CDR1 is WSHSY and CDR2 is SAAADI. Trimming took 1 base from V and 3 from J; bases not matched to a gene: 2. There are 15 residues in the CDR3.